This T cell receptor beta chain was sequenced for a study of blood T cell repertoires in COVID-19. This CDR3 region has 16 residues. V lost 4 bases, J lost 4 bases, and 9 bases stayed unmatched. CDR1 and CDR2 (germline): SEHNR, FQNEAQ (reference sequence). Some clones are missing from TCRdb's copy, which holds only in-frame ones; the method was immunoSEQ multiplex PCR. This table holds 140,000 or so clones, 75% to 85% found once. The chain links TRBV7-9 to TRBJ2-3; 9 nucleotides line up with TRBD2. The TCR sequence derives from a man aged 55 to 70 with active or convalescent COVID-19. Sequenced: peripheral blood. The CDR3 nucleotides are TGTGCCAGCAGCTCCTCCGGGACTAGCTACGCAGATACGCAGTATTTT. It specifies CASSSSGTSYADTQYF.